The 30 T cell receptor beta chains below all came from one sample that was sequenced in a study of blood T cell repertoires in COVID-19. Method: immunoSEQ multiplex PCR; TCRdb's copy keeps in-frame clones and lacks some. Of 130,000 or so clones in the sample, approximately 86% are singletons; the top ten hold around 19%. Input material: peripheral blood. The receptors stem from a woman aged 45-59 years who had recovered from COVID-19.

This chain uses TRBV19 with TRBJ2-7; D is perhaps TRBD1 (6 bases). CDR3 length: 13 residues. The germline CDR1 and CDR2 sequences are LNHDA and SQIVND (reference sequence). Trimming stripped 9 bases from V and 0 bases from J, with 12 bases between. As DNA, the CDR3 is TGTGCCAGAGCCTGGACAGTCTCCTACGAGCAGTACTTC. As protein: CARAWTVSYEQYF.

The CDR3 DNA sequence: TGTGCCACCAGTGATGCAGCGGGTACAGATACGCAGTATTTT. Residues: CATSDAAGTDTQYF. This chain connects TRBV24-1 to TRBJ2-3, with a tentative D call TRBD2 (6 bases). CDR1 KGHDR and CDR2 SFDVKD come from the germline V gene. V was pared by 3 bases and J by 3 bases, with 9 bases between. This CDR3 comprises 14 residues.

The chain recombines TRBV27 with TRBJ2-1, with 7 nucleotides matching TRBD2. The germline V gene encodes CDR1 MNHEY and CDR2 SMNVEV (reference sequence). With 7 bases clipped from V and 2 bases from J, the junction kept 20 bases outside the gene matches. The CDR3 spans 19 residues. The CDR3 sequence is CASIHRAGSLRAPYNEQFF. As DNA, the CDR3 is TGTGCCAGCATCCATCGAGCGGGGAGCCTCAGAGCCCCCTACAATGAGCAGTTCTTC.

The chain is built from TRBV2 and TRBJ1-6, with D uncertain. This CDR3 is built from 12 residues. Germline values: CDR1 SNHLY, CDR2 FYNNEI. The V end was cut by 5 bases, the J end by 7 bases, with 6 bases between. CDR3 DNA: TGTGCCAGCAGTTACACAAATTCACCCCTCCACTTT. Its translation is CASSYTNSPLHF. The full variable domain, rest sourced from reference TRBV2 and TRBJ1-6, is EPEVTQTPSHQVTQMGQEVILRCVPISNHLYFYWYRQILGQKVEFLVSFYNNEISEKSEIFDDQFSVERPDGSNFTLKIRSTKLEDSAMYFCASSYTNSPLHFGNGTRLTVT.

This clone was seen only once. This rearrangement joins TRBV6-5 to TRBJ1-2; D is unresolved. The CDR3 has 14 residues. With 4 bases removed from V and 4 bases from J, the gap between germline ends came to 13 bases. Germline values: CDR1 MNHEY, CDR2 SVGAGI. This CDR3 reads CASSSLNGVYGYTF. The DNA of the CDR3 is TGTGCCAGCAGTTCCCTTAACGGGGTCTATGGCTACACCTTC.

The chain combines TRBV30 with TRBJ1-1, with a weak D call TRBD1 (5 bases). Germline values: CDR1 GTSNPN, CDR2 SVGIG (reference sequence). This CDR3 contains 13 residues. Trimming took off 2 bases at V and 4 bases at J, with 11 bases between the two ends. As DNA, the CDR3 is TGTGCCTGGAGTTGGGGGGGGAGCACTGAAGCTTTCTTT. It encodes CAWSWGGSTEAFF.

The J gene is TRBJ1-1, the V gene TRBV5-1; 9 bases line up with TRBD1. CDR3 length: 14 amino acids. In germline, CDR1 is SGHRS, CDR2 YFSETQ. V trimming: 4 bases; J trimming: 7 bases; junction bases outside the gene matches: 8. The CDR3 DNA reads TGCGCCAGCAGCCAGATGGGACAGGGCGGTGAAGCTTTCTTT. This encodes CASSQMGQGGEAFF.

A single count supports this clone. V and J are TRBV10-3 and TRBJ2-7, with 9 bases aligning to TRBD1. The CDR3 loop spans 17 amino acids. The V gene end was trimmed by 3 bases and the J gene end by 2 bases; junction bases not matched to a gene: 11. Germline V lookup: CDR1 ENHRY, CDR2 SYGVKD. This chain's CDR3 is CAISDPGTGLRAYEQYF. The CDR3 DNA reads TGTGCCATCAGTGACCCCGGGACAGGGTTGCGTGCCTACGAGCAGTACTTC.

This chain connects TRBV5-5 to TRBJ2-2; 10 positions match TRBD2. Trimming cost V 0 bases and J 7 bases; bases outside gene matches: 6. Germline-derived CDR1 and CDR2 are SGHKS and YYEKEE (reference sequence). The CDR3 has 16 residues. The CDR3 sequence is CASSLATSGNGGELFF. Written as DNA, the CDR3 is TGTGCCAGCAGCTTGGCAACTAGCGGGAATGGCGGGGAGCTGTTTTTT.

V is TRBV5-6 and J is TRBJ2-5, with D possibly being TRBD2 (6 bases). V dropped 4 bases and J dropped 5 bases, with 9 bases sitting between them. CDR3 length equals 12 residues. Germline V lookup: CDR1 SGHDT, CDR2 YYEEEE. The CDR3 loop is CASSRRGETQYF. CDR3 coding DNA: TGTGCCAGCAGCCGGAGGGGTGAGACCCAGTACTTC.

J is TRBJ2-3 and V is TRBV11-3; possible D gene TRBD1, 6 bases. This CDR3 is built from 15 residues. Germline V gene sequence: CDR1 SGHNT, CDR2 YENEEA. The ends were cut back, 0 bases at V and 1 base at J, with 8 bases in the middle. CDR3 nucleotides: TGTGCCAGCAGCTTAGAGGGGGCTGGCACAGATACGCAGTATTTT. It codes for CASSLEGAGTDTQYF.

V is TRBV5-1 and J is TRBJ1-1; TRBD1 aligns across 9 bases. The ends lost 4 bases at V and 4 bases at J; junction bases unmatched: 11. The CDR3 is 16 residues long. Germline V gives CDR1 SGHRS, CDR2 YFSETQ. The CDR3 bases are TGCGCCAGCAGCCTGGATGGGACAGGGACGGGCACTGAAGCTTTCTTT. It yields the protein CASSLDGTGTGTEAFF.

The V and J genes are TRBV5-1 and TRBJ2-1; D gene ambiguous. Per germline, CDR1 SGHRS and CDR2 YFSETQ. V shed 0 bases and J shed 8 bases, with 15 bases lying between them. CDR3 length: 15 residues. CDR3 sequence: CASSLAVSSVHEQFF. The CDR3, as DNA: TGCGCCAGCAGCTTGGCCGTTTCCAGCGTCCATGAGCAGTTCTTC.

The J gene is TRBJ2-5, the V gene TRBV5-6; D call uncertain. The ends were cut back, 4 bases at V and 3 bases at J, with 13 bases in the middle. Germline values: CDR1 SGHDT, CDR2 YYEEEE. The length of the CDR3 is 14 residues. The CDR3 nucleotides read TGTGCCAGCAGCATCGGAGTTCCGAAAGAGACCCAGTACTTC. Translated: CASSIGVPKETQYF.

The rearrangement uses TRBV6-5 and TRBJ1-3; 7 bases map to TRBD1. The V segment lost 0 bases and the J segment 6 bases; nucleotides outside the gene matches: 5. Germline V gives CDR1 MNHEY, CDR2 SVGAGI. The CDR3 has 15 amino acids. CDR3 sequence reads: CASSYSTRGQNTIYF. The CDR3 bases are TGTGCCAGCAGTTACTCGACTAGGGGGCAAAACACCATATATTTT.

The V call is TRBV30, the J call TRBJ1-6; D is ambiguous. This CDR3 is built from 13 residues. Germline V CDR1 and CDR2: GTSNPN, SVGIG (reference sequence). The germline V and J ends were trimmed by 4 bases and 9 bases, with 13 bases remaining between them. CDR3 DNA: TGTGCCTGGAATAACTTACGAGGTTCACCCCTCCACTTT. Translated, it gives CAWNNLRGSPLHF.

The chain joins TRBV4-1 to TRBJ1-1; D gene uncertain. Germline assignment: CDR1 MGHRA and CDR2 YSYEKL. Between the trimmed V and J ends, which lost 1 base and 0 bases, there was a span of 15 bases. The CDR3 covers 17 residues. The CDR3 reads CASSQGRARVVNTEAFF. In nucleotides, the CDR3 is TGCGCCAGCAGCCAAGGGAGGGCGCGGGTAGTGAACACTGAAGCTTTCTTT.

This clone has just one count. The V gene is TRBV18, the J gene TRBJ1-4; possible D gene TRBD1, 6 bases. The CDR3 is 15 amino acids. V lost 4 bases and J 5 bases, leaving 14 bases between the germline ends. Germline CDR1 and CDR2: KGHSH and LQKENI. DNA of the CDR3: TGTGCCAGCTCACGATTTGGGGGCGAGAATGAAAAACTGTTTTTT. Its translation is CASSRFGGENEKLFF.

This clone has just one count. The V and J genes are TRBV4-3 and TRBJ1-2; maybe TRBD1 (6 bases). This CDR3 is 15 amino acids long. V lost 0 bases, J lost 6 bases, and 14 bases lay in between. CDR1 is LGHNA, CDR2 YSLEER, per germline. Here the CDR3 reads CASSQDGGGANGYTF. CDR3 DNA sequence: TGCGCCAGCAGCCAAGATGGTGGGGGGGCAAATGGCTACACCTTC.

V and J are TRBV2 and TRBJ2-1; the D is unclear. This CDR3 contains 12 residues. Trimming left V 3 bases short and J 12 bases short, with 12 bases between. The germline CDR1 and CDR2 sequences are SNHLY and FYNNEI. The CDR3 DNA reads as TGTGCCAGCAGTGAGTTGGCGGTGAGGCAGTTCTTC. Amino acids: CASSELAVRQFF.

The J gene is TRBJ1-1, the V gene TRBV9, with 8 bases fitting TRBD1. J was trimmed by 6 bases and V by 5 bases; bases with no gene match: 6. Germline values: CDR1 SGDLS, CDR2 YYNGEE. This CDR3 has 13 amino acids. In DNA form, the CDR3 reads TGTGCCAGCAGTGCGGACAGGGCGGCTGAAGCTTTCTTT. Translation gives CASSADRAAEAFF. Combining the CDR3 with reference TRBV9 and TRBJ1-1 gives the whole variable domain DSGVTQTPKHLITATGQRVTLRCSPRSGDLSVYWYQQSLDQGLQFLIQYYNGEERAKGNILERFSAQQFPDLHSELNLSSLELGDSALYFCASSADRAAEAFFGQGTRLTVV.

The CDR3 DNA is TGTGCCAGCAGCCAAGAGGGGACAACCTACAATGAGCAGTTCTTC. Its protein product is CASSQEGTTYNEQFF. The chain employs TRBV14 and TRBJ2-1; the D gene is possibly TRBD1 (6 bases). CDR1 is SGHDN and CDR2 is FVKESK in the germline V gene. The CDR3 runs to 15 residues. V was trimmed by 0 bases and J by 2 bases, leaving 8 bases between them.

This clone has just one count. This rearrangement joins TRBV5-5 to TRBJ1-6; no reliable D call. The germline gives CDR1 SGHKS, CDR2 YYEKEE (reference sequence). CDR3 length: 13 amino acids. V was cut by 2 bases and J by 7 bases, with 7 bases left in between. In DNA, the CDR3 is TGTGCCAGCAGCTTCCCGTCCAATTCACCCCTCCACTTT. Translating gives CASSFPSNSPLHF.

V usage is TRBV7-8 and J usage is TRBJ1-2, with 9 positions matching TRBD1. CDR3 size: 15 residues. The V gene end was trimmed by 2 bases and the J gene end by 3 bases; junction bases not matched to a gene: 4. The germline V gene encodes CDR1 SGHVS and CDR2 FQNEAQ. The CDR3 coding sequence is TGTGCCAGCAGCTTAAACACAGGGGGCTACTATGGCTACACCTTC. This gives the protein CASSLNTGGYYGYTF.

This chain uses TRBV7-9 with TRBJ1-5; 9 bases are a match to TRBD1. The CDR3 is made up of 15 amino acids. V lost 6 bases, J lost 7 bases, and 10 bases stayed unmatched. Germline assignment: CDR1 SEHNR and CDR2 FQNEAQ (reference sequence). In nucleotides, the CDR3 is TGTGCCAGCAGTCGTGGGACAGGGATTTACCAGCCCCAGCATTTT. Its protein product is CASSRGTGIYQPQHF.

V and J are TRBV18 and TRBJ2-1, with TRBD2 matching 9 bases. V shed 6 bases and J 6 bases; nucleotides not matched to a gene: 3. Germline CDR1 reads KGHSH; CDR2 reads LQKENI. The CDR3 loop spans 13 amino acids. In nucleotides, the CDR3 is TGTGCCAGCTCCGAGACTAGCGGCAATGAGCAGTTCTTC. It is translated as CASSETSGNEQFF.

The chain links TRBV23-1 to TRBJ2-1; perhaps TRBD1 as D (6 bases). TRBV23-1 is designated an ORF whose function remains uncertain. This CDR3 spans 13 amino acids. Trimming shortened V by 8 bases and J by 0 bases, and 8 bases separated the two germline ends. The CDR3 sequence: CASGQSSYNEQFF. CDR3 nucleotides: TGCGCCAGCGGACAGAGCTCCTACAATGAGCAGTTCTTC.

The chain joins TRBV27 to TRBJ2-7, with D unresolved. V shed 0 bases and J shed 2 bases, with 8 bases lying between them. CDR1 MNHEY and CDR2 SMNVEV come from the germline V gene (reference sequence). The CDR3 is 14 amino acids. The CDR3 here is CASSLSRQTYEQYF. The CDR3 nucleotides are TGTGCCAGCAGTTTATCGCGACAAACCTACGAGCAGTACTTC.

J is TRBJ1-6 and V is TRBV5-1, with 8 bases that match TRBD1. The CDR3 is made up of 14 amino acids. With V trimmed by 4 bases and J by 5 bases, 2 bases remained unmatched. Germline CDR1 reads SGHRS; CDR2 reads YFSETQ. The CDR3 loop is CASSLDRDNSPLHF. Here the CDR3 DNA reads TGCGCCAGCAGCCTGGACAGGGATAATTCACCCCTCCACTTT.

The chain is built from TRBV10-2 and TRBJ1-2; D is uncertain. This CDR3 spans 13 amino acids. The ends were cut back, 6 bases at V and 2 bases at J, with 10 bases in the middle. Germline-derived CDR1 and CDR2 are WSHSY and SAAADI. CDR3 sequence: CASSPVPNYGYTF. In DNA, the CDR3 is TGCGCCAGCAGCCCGGTCCCAAACTATGGCTACACCTTC.